The text below deals with one T cell receptor (beta chain). With 9 bases clipped from V and 6 bases from J, the junction kept 26 bases outside the gene matches. CDR1 and CDR2 (germline): SEHNR, FQNEAQ (reference sequence). The CDR3 totals 19 residues. The sample originates from a study of T cell responses to AZD1222 COVID-19 vaccine. Repertoires were generated with immunoSEQ multiplex PCR, while TCRdb's copy carries only in-frame clones and drops some. The sample consists of roughly 100,000 clones, about nine tenths of them appearing once. The chain combines TRBV7-9 with TRBJ2-3; 8 bases are shared with TRBD1. The TCR was taken from an adult in good health. The material sequenced was peripheral blood, taken on day 0 of AZD1222 vaccination. The CDR3 nucleotides are TGTGCCAGTCGGGCTACAGGGGGTTCGAGCGGGCCCAGCGTTGATACGCAGTATTTT. It encodes CASRATGGSSGPSVDTQYF. Based on the CDR3 plus reference TRBV7-9 and TRBJ2-3, the full variable domain is DTGVSQNPRHKITKRGQNVTFRCDPISEHNRLYWYRQTLGQGPEFLTYFQNEAQLEKSRLLSDRFSAERPKGSFSTLEIQRTEQGDSAMYLCASRATGGSSGPSVDTQYFGPGTRLTVL.